What follows are 25 T cell receptor beta chains derived from one specimen sequenced in a study of T cells in Graves' hyperthyroidism and ophthalmopathy. Amplification yielded TCR beta CDR3 regions, with RNA transcripts as the source. First-round RT-PCR of the TCR CDR3 relied on the HTBI primer set. Each CDR3 protein is one row after TCRdb ran MiXCR on the multiplex PCR reads. Of more than 650,000 distinct CDR3 sequences in the sample, less than 15% were seen once. The material sequenced was blood. The receptor set was obtained from a woman aged 18-29 years with Graves' hyperthyroidism.

The chain employs TRBV29-1 and TRBJ2-5; the match to TRBD1 covers 8 bases. Trimming at V came to 5 bases and at J to 5 bases, leaving 4 bases not matched to a gene. This CDR3 comprises 12 residues. The V gene's germline CDR1 is SQVTM and CDR2 ANQGSEA. The CDR3 DNA sequence: TGCAGCGTTACCAGGGGGCTGGAGACCCAGTACTTC. Amino acid sequence: CSVTRGLETQYF.

This clonotype was counted many times. The CDR3 sequence is CAWTYGNTEAFF. CDR3 DNA sequence: TGTGCCTGGACTTACGGGAACACTGAAGCTTTCTTT. The chain recombines TRBV30 with TRBJ1-1; D uncertain. V was trimmed by 4 bases and J by 1 base, leaving 7 bases between them. Germline CDR1 is GTSNPN and CDR2 is SVGIG (reference sequence). The CDR3 length is 12 residues.

The table lists this clonotype with many counts. The chain carries TRBV20-1 and TRBJ2-3; D is uncertain. Germline V gene lookup returns CDR1 DFQATT and CDR2 SNEGSKA (reference sequence). The V end lost 6 bases, the J end lost 0 bases, and 13 bases lay between the germline ends. The CDR3 totals 14 residues. The CDR3 coding sequence is TGCAGTGCCCCCGACGCCGCTAGCACAGATACGCAGTATTTT. This gives the protein CSAPDAASTDTQYF.

The J gene is TRBJ2-5, the V gene TRBV30, with a weak D call TRBD1 (5 bases). The CDR3 has 15 amino acids. Germline V gene lookup returns CDR1 GTSNPN and CDR2 SVGIG (reference sequence). V was trimmed by 3 bases and J by 1 base, leaving 15 bases between them. DNA for the CDR3: TGTGCCTGGAGCATATGGGGCGCGGCCCAAGAGACCCAGTACTTC. This sequence encodes CAWSIWGAAQETQYF.

This clonotype was detected many times. This chain joins TRBV27 and TRBJ2-3; D ambiguous. With 4 bases removed from V and 4 bases from J, the gap between germline ends came to 15 bases. The CDR3 runs to 15 residues. CDR1 is MNHEY, CDR2 SMNVEV, per germline (reference sequence). The CDR3 protein is CASSSPPRGSDTQYF. CDR3 in DNA: TGTGCCAGCAGTTCACCTCCTAGAGGCTCAGATACGCAGTATTTT.

The rearrangement links TRBV6-1 to TRBJ2-5; TRBD1 agrees at 7 bases. Unmatched junction bases numbered 6, after V lost 6 bases and J lost 5 bases. The germline gives CDR1 MNHNS, CDR2 SASEGT. The CDR3 length is 13 residues. The chain's CDR3 is CASRSDRSETQYF. CDR3 nucleotide sequence: TGTGCCAGCAGATCGGACAGGTCGGAGACCCAGTACTTC.

This clonotype was observed a few times. The rearrangement joins TRBV28 to TRBJ2-4; 7 positions agree with TRBD1. V shed 2 bases, J shed 0 bases, and the junction held 7 bases outside the gene matches. The CDR3 runs to 17 residues. Germline lookup yields CDR1 MDHEN and CDR2 SYDVKM. CDR3 sequence reads: CASSLLNRGLAKNIQYF. Here the CDR3 DNA reads TGTGCCAGCAGTTTACTAAACAGGGGCCTAGCCAAAAACATTCAGTACTTC. Complete variable domain (other parts from reference TRBV28 and TRBJ2-4): DVKVTQSSRYLVKRTGEKVFLECVQDMDHENMFWYRQDPGLGLRLIYFSYDVKMKEKGDIPEGYSVSREKKERFSLILESASTNQTSMYLCASSLLNRGLAKNIQYFGAGTRLSVL.

The rearrangement joins TRBV3-1 to TRBJ1-6; the D gene is possibly TRBD1 (5 bases). There are 15 residues in the CDR3. Germline V gene sequence: CDR1 LGHDT, CDR2 YNNKEL (reference sequence). With 2 bases removed from V and 8 bases from J, the gap between germline ends came to 13 bases. The CDR3: CASSQYWGVDSPLHF. The CDR3 DNA is TGTGCCAGCAGCCAATACTGGGGGGTGGATTCACCCCTCCACTTT.

At least ten counts were recorded for this clonotype. The genes are TRBV18 and TRBJ1-5, with 9 bases lining up with TRBD1. In germline, CDR1 is KGHSH, CDR2 LQKENI. The ends lost 4 bases at V and 3 bases at J; junction bases unmatched: 4. The CDR3 runs 15 residues. CDR3 sequence reads: CASSLTGGNNQPQHF. The CDR3 DNA sequence: TGTGCCAGCTCACTGACAGGGGGAAACAATCAGCCCCAGCATTTT.

This clonotype has ten or more counts. CDR3 sequence (DNA): TGCAGCGTTGTTTCGGAGAGTTTCTCTGGGGCCAACGTCCTGACTTTC. Its protein product is CSVVSESFSGANVLTF. The V and J genes are TRBV29-1 and TRBJ2-6; D gene unclear. Germline V gives CDR1 SQVTM, CDR2 ANQGSEA. The germline V and J ends were trimmed by 4 bases and 0 bases, with 13 bases remaining between them. The CDR3 consists of 16 residues. Complete variable domain (other parts from reference TRBV29-1 and TRBJ2-6): SAVISQKPSRDICQRGTSLTIQCQVDSQVTMMFWYRQQPGQSLTLIATANQGSEATYESGFVIDKFPISRPNLTFSTLTVSNMSPEDSSIYLCSVVSESFSGANVLTFGAGSRLTVL.

CDR3 region: CASSFQGKPNYGYTF. CDR3 nucleotides: TGTGCCAGCAGCTTTCAAGGCAAGCCTAACTATGGCTACACCTTC. The genes are TRBV5-6 and TRBJ1-2; D is uncertain. The CDR3 loop spans 15 amino acids. Deletions cut 2 bases from V and 0 bases from J, with 11 bases between. Germline V CDR1 and CDR2: SGHDT, YYEEEE.

This clonotype occurred many times. The chain uses TRBV5-1 and TRBJ2-1; TRBD2 matches 11 bases. Trimming removed 0 bases from V and 7 bases from J; junction bases left unmatched: 9. This CDR3 has 17 residues. The germline CDR1 and CDR2 sequences are SGHRS and YFSETQ. In DNA, the CDR3 is TGCGCCAGCAGCTTGGTACTAGCGGGAGAAGGTCGAAATGAGCAGTTCTTC. Protein sequence: CASSLVLAGEGRNEQFF.

V gene TRBV15 combines with J gene TRBJ2-5; D possibly corresponds to TRBD2 (7 bases). CDR3 length: 16 amino acids. V lost 5 bases, J lost 1 base, and 17 bases lay in between. Germline V lookup: CDR1 LNHNV, CDR2 YYDKDF (reference sequence). The CDR3 is CATSRGRGEGQETQYF. As DNA, the CDR3 is TGTGCCACCAGCCGGGGGAGGGGGGAGGGCCAAGAGACCCAGTACTTC.

At least ten counts were recorded for this clonotype. The chain employs TRBV4-3 and TRBJ1-1; D gene unclear. The V and J ends lost 1 base and 3 bases respectively, with 12 bases between them. The CDR3 length is 15 residues. Germline V lookup: CDR1 LGHNA, CDR2 YSLEER. CDR3 in amino acids: CASSQGRSVYTEAFF. CDR3 in DNA: TGCGCCAGCAGCCAAGGTCGCAGCGTGTACACTGAAGCTTTCTTT.

The chain uses TRBV9 and TRBJ1-2, with TRBD1 as a possible D gene (6 bases). Trimming cost V 0 bases and J 4 bases, with 13 bases left between them. From germline, CDR1 is SGDLS and CDR2 YYNGEE. The length of the CDR3 is 15 residues. The CDR3 sequence: CASSVASLGAYGYTF. The DNA of the CDR3 is TGTGCCAGCAGCGTAGCGTCCCTGGGGGCCTATGGCTACACCTTC.

This clonotype showed up many times. This chain links TRBV24-1 with TRBJ2-3, with 13 nucleotides matching TRBD2. The CDR3 contains 15 residues. Per the germline V gene, CDR1 is KGHDR and CDR2 is SFDVKD. V shed 4 bases and J 7 bases; nucleotides not matched to a gene: 4. The CDR3 region is CATSDWTSGSYTQYF. CDR3 in DNA: TGTGCCACCAGTGACTGGACTAGCGGGAGCTATACGCAGTATTTT.

This clonotype was observed a few times. This sequence joins TRBV7-9 and TRBJ1-1; D gene uncertain. The CDR3 has 16 amino acids. Trimming removed 7 bases from V and 5 bases from J, with 23 bases in between. Germline V gene lookup returns CDR1 SEHNR and CDR2 FQNEAQ (reference sequence). DNA for the CDR3: TGTGCCAGCACCCGCCCGCTTCGGGGAAATTATACTGAAGCTTTCTTT. Encoded protein: CASTRPLRGNYTEAFF.

This clonotype was seen ten or more times. This rearrangement joins TRBV2 to TRBJ1-1; 8 bases line up with TRBD1. The CDR3 extends over 14 amino acids. J was trimmed by 2 bases and V by 6 bases; bases with no gene match: 5. Germline assignment: CDR1 SNHLY and CDR2 FYNNEI. Here the CDR3 reads CASSRTGPNTEAFF. CDR3 nucleotides: TGTGCCAGCAGCCGGACAGGGCCAAACACTGAAGCTTTCTTT.

This clonotype occurred a few times. The rearrangement uses TRBV19 and TRBJ2-2; D unresolved. There are 13 residues in the CDR3. Germline lookup yields CDR1 LNHDA and CDR2 SQIVND (reference sequence). Trimming took off 8 bases at V and 7 bases at J, with 14 bases between the two ends. The CDR3 coding sequence is TGTGCCAGTTTTTCCTCTTTGGGCGGGGAGCTGTTTTTT. Translation gives CASFSSLGGELFF.

The chain joins TRBV7-3 to TRBJ2-2, with D maybe TRBD1 (6 bases). Germline V gives CDR1 SGHTA, CDR2 FQGTGA. This CDR3 comprises 16 residues. Trimming left V 5 bases short and J 7 bases short, with 20 bases between. CDR3 loop: CASSPGPRGGHGELFF. CDR3 nucleotide sequence: TGTGCCAGCAGCCCCGGGCCCAGAGGGGGTCACGGGGAGCTGTTTTTT.

This CDR3 reads CASSEGPGSGEQFF. CDR3 in DNA: TGTGCCAGCAGTGAGGGGCCGGGCTCCGGTGAGCAGTTCTTC. This rearrangement joins TRBV6-1 to TRBJ2-1; a possible D gene is TRBD1 (5 bases). The CDR3 is made up of 14 amino acids. V dropped 3 bases and J dropped 9 bases, with 15 bases sitting between them. CDR1 and CDR2 (germline): MNHNS, SASEGT.

The gene calls are TRBV5-1 and TRBJ2-1; tentative D call: TRBD2 (5 bases). Germline V lookup: CDR1 SGHRS, CDR2 YFSETQ. CDR3 size: 14 residues. Trimming took off 0 bases at V and 8 bases at J, with 12 bases between the two ends. The CDR3 loop reads CASSLDSRVHEQFF. In nucleotides, the CDR3 is TGCGCCAGCAGCTTGGACTCGCGGGTCCATGAGCAGTTCTTC.

This rearrangement joins TRBV12-3 or TRBV12-4 to TRBJ2-3; D uncertain. This CDR3 has 13 residues. Trimming shortened V by 0 bases and J by 7 bases, and 8 bases separated the two germline ends. DNA for the CDR3: TGTGCCAGCAGTTTAGCGTTAGGGAATACGCAGTATTTT. Translating it yields CASSLALGNTQYF.

This chain connects TRBV6-2 or TRBV6-3 to TRBJ1-4; D gene uncertain. CDR3 length: 12 residues. Germline CDR1 and CDR2: MNHEY and SVGEGT. V was shortened by 7 bases and J by 8 bases, with 11 bases between the two germline ends. The DNA for the CDR3 is TGTGCCAGCACCCCCCCGGGGGAAAAACTGTTTTTT. Translated: CASTPPGEKLFF.

The chain carries TRBV29-1 and TRBJ1-1; D not certain. This CDR3 comprises 12 residues. Germline lookup yields CDR1 SQVTM and CDR2 ANQGSEA. With 3 bases removed from V and 1 base from J, the gap between germline ends came to 6 bases. CDR3 sequence reads: CSVDLGNTEAFF. In nucleotides, the CDR3 is TGCAGCGTTGATCTAGGGAACACTGAAGCTTTCTTT.